This T cell receptor (beta chain) was sequenced in a study of OX40 agonist ivuxolimab in advanced cancers. Study details: Ivuxolimab, an agonistic anti-OX40 (CD134) antibody, was given to patients.

Assay used: immunoSEQ multiplex PCR; TCRdb lists only in-frame clones, some missing. The sample consists of approximately 70,000 clones, approximately 92% of them appearing once. The CDR3 extends over 12 amino acids. Germline CDR1 reads SGHRS; CDR2 reads YFSETQ. V was trimmed by 0 bases and J by 5 bases, leaving 6 bases between them. The chain has TRBV5-1 and TRBJ2-7; D remains unclear. The source was CD4+ or CD8+ T cells sorted from blood, collected in a trial of the OX40 agonist ivuxolimab. This receptor was identified in an adult with an advanced solid tumor such as melanoma, head and neck, liver or kidney cancer. The CDR3 bases are TGCGCCAGCAGCTTGGCGCGCCACGAGCAGTACTTC. Amino acid sequence: CASSLARHEQYF.